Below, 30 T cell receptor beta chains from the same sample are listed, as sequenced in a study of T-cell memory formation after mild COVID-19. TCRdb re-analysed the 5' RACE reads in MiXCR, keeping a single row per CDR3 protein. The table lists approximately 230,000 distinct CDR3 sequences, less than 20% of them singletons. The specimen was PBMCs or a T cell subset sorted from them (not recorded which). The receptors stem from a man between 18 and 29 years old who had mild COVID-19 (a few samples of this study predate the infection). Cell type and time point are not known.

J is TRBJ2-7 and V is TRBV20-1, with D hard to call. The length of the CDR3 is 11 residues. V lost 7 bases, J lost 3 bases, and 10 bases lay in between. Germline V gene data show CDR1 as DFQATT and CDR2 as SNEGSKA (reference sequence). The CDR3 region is CSVSRFYEQYF. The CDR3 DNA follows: TGCAGTGTTAGTCGGTTCTACGAGCAGTACTTC.

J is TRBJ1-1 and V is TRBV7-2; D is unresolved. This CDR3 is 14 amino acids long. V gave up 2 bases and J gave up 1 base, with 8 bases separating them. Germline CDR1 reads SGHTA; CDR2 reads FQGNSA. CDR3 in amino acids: CASSLYRENTEAFF. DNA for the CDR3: TGTGCCAGCAGCTTATACCGAGAGAACACTGAAGCTTTCTTT.

In DNA, the CDR3 is TGTGCCAGCAAACCCACCGGCGCAGGGGCTTGGTATCAGCCCCAGCATTTT. Translation: CASKPTGAGAWYQPQHF. The chain joins TRBV6-5 to TRBJ1-5, with D tentatively TRBD1 (6 bases). The V gene lost 7 bases and the J gene lost 5 bases, with 24 bases spanning the gap. The CDR3 runs 17 residues. Germline V gene sequence: CDR1 MNHEY, CDR2 SVGAGI.

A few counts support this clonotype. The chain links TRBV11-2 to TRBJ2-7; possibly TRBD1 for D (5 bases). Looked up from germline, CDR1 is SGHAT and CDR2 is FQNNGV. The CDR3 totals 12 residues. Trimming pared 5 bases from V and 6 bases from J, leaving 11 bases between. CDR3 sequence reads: CASSLDSSEQYF. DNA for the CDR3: TGTGCCAGCAGCCTCGACAGTTCCGAGCAGTACTTC.

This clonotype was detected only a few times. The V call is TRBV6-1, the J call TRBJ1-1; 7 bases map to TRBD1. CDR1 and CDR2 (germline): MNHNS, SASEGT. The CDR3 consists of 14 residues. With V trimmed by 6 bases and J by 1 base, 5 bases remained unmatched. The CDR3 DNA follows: TGTGCCAGCAGGCCGGGACAGAAGAACACTGAAGCTTTCTTT. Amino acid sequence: CASRPGQKNTEAFF.

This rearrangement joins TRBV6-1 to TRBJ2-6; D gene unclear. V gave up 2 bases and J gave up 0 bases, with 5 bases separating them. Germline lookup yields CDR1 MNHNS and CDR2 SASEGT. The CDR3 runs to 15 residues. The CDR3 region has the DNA TGTGCCAGCAGTGAACATTCCTCTGGGGCCAACGTCCTGACTTTC. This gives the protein CASSEHSSGANVLTF.

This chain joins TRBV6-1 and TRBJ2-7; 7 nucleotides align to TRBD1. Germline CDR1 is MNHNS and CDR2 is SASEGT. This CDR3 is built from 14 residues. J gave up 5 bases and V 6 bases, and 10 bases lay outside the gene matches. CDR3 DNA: TGTGCCAGCAGCGCAGACAGGGTTATCCACGAGCAGTACGTC. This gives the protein CASSADRVIHEQYV.

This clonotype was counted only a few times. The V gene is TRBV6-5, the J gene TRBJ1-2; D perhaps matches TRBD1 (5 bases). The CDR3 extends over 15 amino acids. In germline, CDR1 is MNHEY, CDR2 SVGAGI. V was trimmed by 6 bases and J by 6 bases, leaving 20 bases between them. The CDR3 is CASSLYTGTPNGYTF. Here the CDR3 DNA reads TGTGCCAGCAGCCTATACACCGGGACCCCTAATGGCTACACCTTC.

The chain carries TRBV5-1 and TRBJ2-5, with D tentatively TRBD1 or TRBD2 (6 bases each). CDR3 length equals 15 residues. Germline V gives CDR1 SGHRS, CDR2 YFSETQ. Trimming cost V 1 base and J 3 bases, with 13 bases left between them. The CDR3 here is CASSLPRGHEETQYF. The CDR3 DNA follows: TGCGCCAGCAGCTTGCCTCGGGGGCACGAAGAGACCCAGTACTTC.

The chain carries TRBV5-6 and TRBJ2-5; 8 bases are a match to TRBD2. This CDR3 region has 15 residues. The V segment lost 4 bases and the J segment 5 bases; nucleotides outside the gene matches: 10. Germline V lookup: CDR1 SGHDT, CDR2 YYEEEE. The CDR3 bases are TGTGCCAGCAGCCCTACGGGAGGGGGGTTCGAGACCCAGTACTTC. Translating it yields CASSPTGGGFETQYF. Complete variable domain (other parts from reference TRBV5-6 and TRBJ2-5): DAGVTQSPTHLIKTRGQQVTLRCSPKSGHDTVSWYQQALGQGPQFIFQYYEEEERQRGNFPDRFSGHQFPNYSSELNVNALLLGDSALYLCASSPTGGGFETQYFGPGTRLLVL.

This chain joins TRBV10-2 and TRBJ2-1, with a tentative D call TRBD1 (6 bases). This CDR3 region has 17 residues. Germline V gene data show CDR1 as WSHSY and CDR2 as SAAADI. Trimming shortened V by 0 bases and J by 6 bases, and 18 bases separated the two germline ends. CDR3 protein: CASSESALQGLGNEQFF. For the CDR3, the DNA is TGCGCCAGCAGTGAGTCAGCTTTGCAGGGGTTAGGCAATGAGCAGTTCTTC.

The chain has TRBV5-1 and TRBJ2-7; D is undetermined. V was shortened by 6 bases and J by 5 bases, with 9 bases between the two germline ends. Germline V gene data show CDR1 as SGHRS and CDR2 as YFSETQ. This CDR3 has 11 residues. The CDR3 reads CASNPGDEQYV. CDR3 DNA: TGCGCCAGCAACCCAGGTGACGAGCAGTACGTC.

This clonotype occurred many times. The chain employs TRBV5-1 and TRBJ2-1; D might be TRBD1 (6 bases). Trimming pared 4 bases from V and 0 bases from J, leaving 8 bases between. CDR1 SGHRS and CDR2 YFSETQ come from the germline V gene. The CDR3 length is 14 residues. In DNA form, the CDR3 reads TGCGCCAGCAGCCAGGGGAACTCCTACAATGAGCAGTTCTTC. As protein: CASSQGNSYNEQFF. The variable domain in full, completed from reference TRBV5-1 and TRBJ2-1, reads KAGVTQTPRYLIKTRGQQVTLSCSPISGHRSVSWYQQTPGQGLQFLFEYFSETQRNKGNFPGRFSGRQFSNSRSEMNVSTLELGDSALYLCASSQGNSYNEQFFGPGTRLTVL.

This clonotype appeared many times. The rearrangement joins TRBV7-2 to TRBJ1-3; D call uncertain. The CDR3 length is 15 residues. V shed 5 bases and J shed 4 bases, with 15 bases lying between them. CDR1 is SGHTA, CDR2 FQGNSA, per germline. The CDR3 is CASSPIAQSGNTIYF. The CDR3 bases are TGTGCCAGCAGCCCCATAGCGCAATCAGGAAACACCATATATTTT.

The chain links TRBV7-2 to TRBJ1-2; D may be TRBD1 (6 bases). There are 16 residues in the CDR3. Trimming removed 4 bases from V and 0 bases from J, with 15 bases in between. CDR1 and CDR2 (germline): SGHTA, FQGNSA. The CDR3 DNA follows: TGTGCCAGCAGCTACCACGAAGGGGGGGCTAACTATGGCTACACCTTC. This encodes CASSYHEGGANYGYTF.

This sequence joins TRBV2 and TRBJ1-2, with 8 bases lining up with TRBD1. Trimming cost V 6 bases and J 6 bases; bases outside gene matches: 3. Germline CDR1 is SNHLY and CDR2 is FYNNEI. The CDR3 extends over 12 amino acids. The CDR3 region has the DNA TGTGCCAGCAGCCTACAGGGGGATGGCTACACCTTC. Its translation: CASSLQGDGYTF.

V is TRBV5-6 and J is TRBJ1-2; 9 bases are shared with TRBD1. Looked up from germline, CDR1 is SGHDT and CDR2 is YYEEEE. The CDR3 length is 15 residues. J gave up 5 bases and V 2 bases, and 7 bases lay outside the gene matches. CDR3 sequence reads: CASSFSPGQGYGYTF. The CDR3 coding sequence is TGTGCCAGCAGCTTCTCCCCGGGACAGGGATATGGCTACACCTTC. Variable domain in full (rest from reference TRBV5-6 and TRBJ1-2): DAGVTQSPTHLIKTRGQQVTLRCSPKSGHDTVSWYQQALGQGPQFIFQYYEEEERQRGNFPDRFSGHQFPNYSSELNVNALLLGDSALYLCASSFSPGQGYGYTFGSGTRLTVV.

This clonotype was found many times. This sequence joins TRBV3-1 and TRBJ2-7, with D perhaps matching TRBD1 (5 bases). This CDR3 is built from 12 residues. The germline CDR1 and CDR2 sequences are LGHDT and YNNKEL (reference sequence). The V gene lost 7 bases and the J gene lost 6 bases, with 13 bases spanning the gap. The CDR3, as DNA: TGTGCCAGCACCTCCGGGCAGGGCGAGCAGTACTTC. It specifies CASTSGQGEQYF.

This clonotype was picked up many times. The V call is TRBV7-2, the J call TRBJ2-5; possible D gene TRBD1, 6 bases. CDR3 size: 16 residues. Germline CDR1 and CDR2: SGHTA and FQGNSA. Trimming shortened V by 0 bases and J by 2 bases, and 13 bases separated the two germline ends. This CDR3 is CASSLARIRGQETQYF. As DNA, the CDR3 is TGTGCCAGCAGCTTAGCGCGTATTAGGGGGCAAGAGACCCAGTACTTC.

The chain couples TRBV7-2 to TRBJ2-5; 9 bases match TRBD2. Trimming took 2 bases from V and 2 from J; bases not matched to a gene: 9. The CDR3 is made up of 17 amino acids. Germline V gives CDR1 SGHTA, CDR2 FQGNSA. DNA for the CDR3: TGTGCCAGCAGCTTATCGGAGACTAGCGGAAGGCAAGAGACCCAGTACTTC. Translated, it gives CASSLSETSGRQETQYF.

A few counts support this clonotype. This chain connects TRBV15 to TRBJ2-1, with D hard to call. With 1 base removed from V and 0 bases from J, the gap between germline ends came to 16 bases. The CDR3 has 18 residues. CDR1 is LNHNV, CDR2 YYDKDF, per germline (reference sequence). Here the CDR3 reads CATSRGPLALSSYNEQFF. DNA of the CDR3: TGTGCCACCAGCAGAGGCCCGCTTGCGTTAAGCTCCTACAATGAGCAGTTCTTC.

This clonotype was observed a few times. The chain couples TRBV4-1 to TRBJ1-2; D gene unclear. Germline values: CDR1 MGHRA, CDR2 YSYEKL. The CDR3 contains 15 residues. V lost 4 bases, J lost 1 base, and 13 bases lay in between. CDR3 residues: CASSLAFFFNYGYTF. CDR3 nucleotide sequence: TGCGCCAGCAGCCTGGCTTTTTTTTTTAACTATGGCTACACCTTC.

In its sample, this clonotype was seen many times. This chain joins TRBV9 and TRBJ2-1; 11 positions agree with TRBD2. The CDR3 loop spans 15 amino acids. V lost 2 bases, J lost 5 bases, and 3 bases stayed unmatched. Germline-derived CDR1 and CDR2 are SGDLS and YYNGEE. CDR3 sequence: CASSVTSGGHNEQFF. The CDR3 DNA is TGTGCCAGCAGCGTTACTAGCGGGGGCCACAATGAGCAGTTCTTC.

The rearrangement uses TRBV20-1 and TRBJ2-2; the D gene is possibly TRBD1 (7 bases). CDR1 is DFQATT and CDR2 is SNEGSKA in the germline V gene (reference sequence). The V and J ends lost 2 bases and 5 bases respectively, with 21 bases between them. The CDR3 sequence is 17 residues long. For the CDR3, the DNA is TGCAGTGCTAGACCCCCCATAGGGGCAGGGGGGACCGGGGAGCTGTTTTTT. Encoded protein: CSARPPIGAGGTGELFF.

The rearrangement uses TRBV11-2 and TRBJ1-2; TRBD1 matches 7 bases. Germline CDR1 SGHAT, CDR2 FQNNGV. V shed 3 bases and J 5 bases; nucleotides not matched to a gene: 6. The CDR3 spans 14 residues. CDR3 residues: CASSLKGARYGYTF. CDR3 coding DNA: TGTGCCAGCAGCTTGAAGGGGGCGAGATATGGCTACACCTTC.

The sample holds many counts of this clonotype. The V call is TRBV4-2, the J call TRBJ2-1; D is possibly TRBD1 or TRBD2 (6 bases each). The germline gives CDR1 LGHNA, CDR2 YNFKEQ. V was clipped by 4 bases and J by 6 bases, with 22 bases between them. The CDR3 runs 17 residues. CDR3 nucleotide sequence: TGTGCCAGCAGCCGTAGGAGTAGGGGGGAAGGTAGCAATGAGCAGTTCTTC. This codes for CASSRRSRGEGSNEQFF.

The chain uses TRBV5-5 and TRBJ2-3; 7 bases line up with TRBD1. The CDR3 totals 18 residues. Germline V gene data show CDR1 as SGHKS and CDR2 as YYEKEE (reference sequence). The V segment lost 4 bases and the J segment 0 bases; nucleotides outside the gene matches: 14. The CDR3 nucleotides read TGTGCCAGCAGCCACCAATGGGGGACAGCCCTTAGCACAGATACGCAGTATTTT. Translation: CASSHQWGTALSTDTQYF.

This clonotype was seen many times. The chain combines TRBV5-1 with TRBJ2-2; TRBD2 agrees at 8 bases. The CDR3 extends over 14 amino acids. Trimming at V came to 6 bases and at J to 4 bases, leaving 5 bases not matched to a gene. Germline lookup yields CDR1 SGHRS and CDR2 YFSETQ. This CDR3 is CASKAGGSTGELFF. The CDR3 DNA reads TGCGCCAGCAAGGCGGGGGGAAGCACCGGGGAGCTGTTTTTT.

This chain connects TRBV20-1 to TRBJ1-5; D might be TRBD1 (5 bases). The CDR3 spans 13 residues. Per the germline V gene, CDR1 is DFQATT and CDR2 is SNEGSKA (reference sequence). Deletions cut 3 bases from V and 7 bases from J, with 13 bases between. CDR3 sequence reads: CSASRRGGQPQHF. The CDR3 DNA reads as TGCAGTGCTAGTAGACGGGGCGGACAGCCCCAGCATTTT.

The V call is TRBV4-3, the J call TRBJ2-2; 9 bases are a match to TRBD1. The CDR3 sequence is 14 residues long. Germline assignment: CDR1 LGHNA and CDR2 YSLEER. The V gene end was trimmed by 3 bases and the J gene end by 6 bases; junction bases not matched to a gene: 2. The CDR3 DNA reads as TGCGCCAGCAGCCACCGACAGGGGGCCGGGGAGCTGTTTTTT. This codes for CASSHRQGAGELFF.